The 19 T cell receptor beta chains below all came from one sample that was sequenced in a study of read filtering for tumor transcriptome and immune sequencing. This library used around 400 ng RNA and molecular barcoded adaptors spanning alpha/delta and beta/gamma chains. TCRdb reprocessed the reads via MiXCR and lists one record per CDR3 protein. This table has some 30,000 distinct CDR3 sequences, roughly 18% appearing once. The specimen was a population of CD138-negative cells sorted from bone marrow. The receptors shown here come from a donor at least 40 years old with multiple myeloma.

As for this clonotype: A much larger clone differs by one base, so this may be a read error. This chain joins TRBV11-2 and TRBJ2-3; D tentatively fits TRBD1 or TRBD2 (5 bases each). Germline V gives CDR1 SGHAT, CDR2 FQNNGV. The CDR3 sequence is 19 residues long. The CDR3 sequence is CAGSLGYGRGGRSTDTQYF. The CDR3 DNA reads TGTGCCGGCAGCTTAGGATACGGACGGGGCGGCCGTAGCACAGATACGCAGTATTTT.

In the case of this clonotype: This likely comes from a read error, as the CDR3 has no conserved phenylalanine or tryptophan at its end. This sequence joins TRBV6-1 and TRBJ2-7, with 10 bases identical to TRBD2. Germline CDR1 reads MNHNS; CDR2 reads SASEGT. The trim removed 7 bases at V and 1 base at J, leaving 4 bases unmatched. This CDR3 has 14 amino acids. The CDR3 bases are TGTGCCAGCACGCTAGCGGGGGAGTCCTACGAGCAGTACTCC. This sequence encodes CASTLAGESYEQYS.

This clonotype occurred many times. The chain carries TRBV29-1 and TRBJ1-1, with unresolved D. V lost 5 bases and J lost 3, with 13 bases in between. Germline CDR1 SQVTM, CDR2 ANQGSEA. The CDR3 has 13 residues. The DNA for the CDR3 is TGCAGCGTTACAATCGACGTGGACACTGAAGCTTTCTTT. Protein product: CSVTIDVDTEAFF.

Ten or more counts support this clonotype. V gene TRBV13 combines with J gene TRBJ2-1; D is ambiguous. V dropped 0 bases and J dropped 7 bases, with 7 bases sitting between them. This CDR3 is 13 amino acids long. Germline V gene lookup returns CDR1 PRHDT and CDR2 FYEKMQ (reference sequence). CDR3 sequence: CASSLGKVNEQFF. The CDR3 DNA follows: TGTGCCAGCAGCTTAGGGAAGGTTAATGAGCAGTTCTTC.

This clonotype was observed many times. The chain links TRBV12-3 or TRBV12-4 to TRBJ2-6; D perhaps matches TRBD2 (6 bases). This CDR3 is 17 amino acids long. V gave up 6 bases and J gave up 0 bases, with 15 bases separating them. DNA for the CDR3: TGTGCCAGCAGAAGAGGGACTTACCTCTCTGGGGCCAACGTCCTGACTTTC. Protein product: CASRRGTYLSGANVLTF.

This clonotype showed up just a few times. The chain uses TRBV11-2 and TRBJ2-5; the D is unclear. V lost 5 bases, J lost 4 bases, and 11 bases lay in between. Germline CDR1 is SGHAT and CDR2 is FQNNGV. This CDR3 is 13 amino acids long. CDR3 DNA: TGTGCCAGCAGCGCCGCAGCTCGAGAGACCCAGTACTTC. Protein product: CASSAAARETQYF. Complete variable domain (other parts from reference TRBV11-2 and TRBJ2-5): EAGVAQSPRYKIIEKRQSVAFWCNPISGHATLYWYQQILGQGPKLLIQFQNNGVVDDSQLPKDRFSAERLKGVDSTLKIQPAKLEDSAVYLCASSAAARETQYFGPGTRLLVL.

This clonotype has a count of ten or more. The rearrangement uses TRBV11-2 and TRBJ2-7; D is undetermined. The CDR3 length is 14 residues. V was cut by 1 base and J by 2 bases, with 9 bases left in between. From germline, CDR1 is SGHAT and CDR2 FQNNGV. The CDR3 DNA is TGTGCCAGCAGCTTAGGTTCTTCGGCCTACGAGCAGTACTTC. This codes for CASSLGSSAYEQYF.

In this sample, this clonotype turned up many times. The chain is built from TRBV7-9 and TRBJ2-3; 10 positions match TRBD1. Germline V gene lookup returns CDR1 SEHNR and CDR2 FQNEAQ (reference sequence). The trim removed 7 bases at V and 4 bases at J, leaving 5 bases unmatched. The CDR3 extends over 14 amino acids. The CDR3: CASNLGQGADTQYF. The DNA of the CDR3 is TGTGCCAGCAACCTCGGACAGGGGGCAGATACGCAGTATTTT. The complete variable domain, with remaining parts taken from reference TRBV7-9 and TRBJ2-3, reads DTGVSQNPRHKITKRGQNVTFRCDPISEHNRLYWYRQTLGQGPEFLTYFQNEAQLEKSRLLSDRFSAERPKGSFSTLEIQRTEQGDSAMYLCASNLGQGADTQYFGPGTRLTVL.

Ten or more counts support this clonotype. The chain uses TRBV12-3 or TRBV12-4 and TRBJ2-1; a possible D gene is TRBD2 (5 bases). V lost 1 base to trimming and J lost 2 bases, with 9 bases between them. This CDR3 spans 15 amino acids. The CDR3 DNA reads as TGTGCCAGCAGTTTAGGAGGGAAGCCCTACAATGAGCAGTTCTTC. Its protein is CASSLGGKPYNEQFF.

At least ten counts were recorded for this clonotype. The genes are TRBV20-1 and TRBJ2-5; 7 bases line up with TRBD2. Germline CDR1 DFQATT, CDR2 SNEGSKA (reference sequence). V gave up 1 base and J gave up 3 bases; unmatched junction bases: 11. The length of the CDR3 is 16 residues. The CDR3 nucleotides are TGCAGTGCTAGAGTGAGCGGGGTATTCCGAAAAGAGACCCAGTACTTC. It is translated as CSARVSGVFRKETQYF.

This clonotype showed up many times. The rearrangement joins TRBV5-6 to TRBJ1-3; no clear D gene. V was pared by 2 bases and J by 1 base, with 7 bases between. This CDR3 is built from 14 residues. From germline, CDR1 is SGHDT and CDR2 YYEEEE. The CDR3 DNA is TGTGCCAGCAGCTTTTCGGGTTCTGGAAACACCATATATTTT. Encoded protein: CASSFSGSGNTIYF.

The sample holds many counts of this clonotype. This chain uses TRBV12-3 or TRBV12-4 with TRBJ1-4; a possible D gene is TRBD1 (5 bases). V was pared by 3 bases and J by 8 bases, with 10 bases between. The CDR3 covers 13 residues. The DNA of the CDR3 is TGTGCCAGCAGTTTGGGGACGACAGAAAAACTGTTTTTT. It yields the protein CASSLGTTEKLFF.

This clonotype is classed as medium-sized. This chain uses TRBV2 with TRBJ1-1; D remains unclear. There are 13 residues in the CDR3. Trimming removed 2 bases from V and 1 base from J, with 5 bases in between. The germline CDR1 and CDR2 sequences are SNHLY and FYNNEI. The CDR3 region is CASSESENTEAFF. Here the CDR3 DNA reads TGTGCCAGCAGTGAATCGGAGAACACTGAAGCTTTCTTT.

The sample holds many counts of this clonotype. V gene TRBV3-1 combines with J gene TRBJ2-1; D is uncertain. The CDR3 has 14 residues. The V gene's germline CDR1 is LGHDT and CDR2 YNNKEL (reference sequence). V shed 1 base and J shed 8 bases, with 12 bases lying between them. Written as DNA, the CDR3 is TGTGCCAGCAGCCAAGTCTGGAAACGCGATGAGCAGTTCTTC. This gives the protein CASSQVWKRDEQFF.

This clonotype has a count of ten or more. The chain employs TRBV7-8 and TRBJ1-1; D is ambiguous. The V and J ends lost 5 bases and 1 base respectively, with 14 bases between them. This CDR3 has 15 amino acids. Germline V gives CDR1 SGHVS, CDR2 FQNEAQ. The CDR3 coding sequence is TGTGCCAGCAGCGGCCCCGGCGTTAAGAACACTGAAGCTTTCTTT. Its protein is CASSGPGVKNTEAFF.

This clonotype was counted many times. The chain recombines TRBV2 with TRBJ2-5; D is possibly TRBD1 or TRBD2 (7 bases each). V lost 7 bases, J lost 1 base, and 16 bases lay in between. This CDR3 has 15 amino acids. Germline V gene data show CDR1 as SNHLY and CDR2 as FYNNEI. The CDR3: CASKGEGASQETQYF. In DNA, the CDR3 is TGTGCCAGCAAGGGGGAGGGGGCGTCCCAAGAGACCCAGTACTTC.

In this sample, this clonotype turned up many times. A much larger clone sits a single nucleotide away, making a read error possible. The chain joins TRBV10-3 to TRBJ2-2; TRBD1 agrees at 9 bases. The J segment lost 9 bases and the V segment lost 2 bases, leaving 4 bases of the junction unmatched. Germline V gene data show CDR1 as ENHRY and CDR2 as SYGVKD. This CDR3 is built from 14 residues. The CDR3 loop is CAISETGGARELFF. CDR3 sequence (DNA): TGTGCCATCAGTGAGACAGGGGGCGCCAGGGAGCTGTTTTTT.

Many counts were recorded for this clonotype. This chain joins TRBV20-1 and TRBJ1-1, with 8 bases matching TRBD1. The CDR3 totals 13 residues. Germline V gene lookup returns CDR1 DFQATT and CDR2 SNEGSKA (reference sequence). Germline trimming cut 3 bases from V and 3 bases from J; bases unmatched to any gene: 3. DNA for the CDR3: TGCAGTGCTAGTTACAGGGGGGACACTGAAGCTTTCTTT. Its translation: CSASYRGDTEAFF.

The genes are TRBV20-1 and TRBJ2-6, with TRBD2 matching 12 bases. This CDR3 comprises 19 residues. From germline, CDR1 is DFQATT and CDR2 SNEGSKA (reference sequence). This CDR3 is CCVRVPLAGGNSGANVLTF. CDR3 nucleotides: TGCTGTGTTAGAGTGCCTCTAGCGGGGGGGAACTCTGGGGCCAACGTCCTGACTTTC.